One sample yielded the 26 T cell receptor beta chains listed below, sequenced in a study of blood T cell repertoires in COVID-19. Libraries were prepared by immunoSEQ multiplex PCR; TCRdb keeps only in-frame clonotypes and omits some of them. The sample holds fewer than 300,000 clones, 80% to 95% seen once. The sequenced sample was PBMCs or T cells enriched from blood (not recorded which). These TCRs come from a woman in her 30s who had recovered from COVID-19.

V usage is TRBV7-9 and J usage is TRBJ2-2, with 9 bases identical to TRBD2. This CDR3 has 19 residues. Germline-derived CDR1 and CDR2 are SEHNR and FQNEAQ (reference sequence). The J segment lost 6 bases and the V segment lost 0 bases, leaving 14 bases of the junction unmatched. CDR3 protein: CASSLAAAGGPRVPGELFF. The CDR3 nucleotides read TGTGCCAGCAGCTTAGCAGCCGCGGGAGGGCCCCGGGTACCCGGGGAGCTGTTTTTT.

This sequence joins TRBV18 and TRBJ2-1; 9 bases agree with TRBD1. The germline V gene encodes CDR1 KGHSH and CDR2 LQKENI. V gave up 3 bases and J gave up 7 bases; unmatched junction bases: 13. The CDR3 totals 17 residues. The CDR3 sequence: CASSPIEGQGARNEQFF. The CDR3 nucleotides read TGTGCCAGCTCACCGATTGAGGGACAGGGTGCCAGGAATGAGCAGTTCTTC. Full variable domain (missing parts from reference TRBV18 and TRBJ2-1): NAGVMQNPRHLVRRRGQEARLRCSPMKGHSHVYWYRQLPEEGLKFMVYLQKENIIDESGMPKERFSAEFPKEGPSILRIQQVVRGDSAAYFCASSPIEGQGARNEQFFGPGTRLTVL.

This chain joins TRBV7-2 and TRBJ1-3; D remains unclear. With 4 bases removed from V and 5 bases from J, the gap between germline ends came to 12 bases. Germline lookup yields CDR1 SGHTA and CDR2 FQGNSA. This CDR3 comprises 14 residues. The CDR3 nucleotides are TGTGCCAGCAGCTCGGAGGGTGCCAGAAACACCATATATTTT. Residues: CASSSEGARNTIYF. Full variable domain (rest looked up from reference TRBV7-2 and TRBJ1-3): GAGVSQSPSNKVTEKGKDVELRCDPISGHTALYWYRQSLGQGLEFLIYFQGNSAPDKSGLPSDRFSAERTGGSVSTLTIQRTQQEDSAVYLCASSSEGARNTIYFGEGSWLTVV.

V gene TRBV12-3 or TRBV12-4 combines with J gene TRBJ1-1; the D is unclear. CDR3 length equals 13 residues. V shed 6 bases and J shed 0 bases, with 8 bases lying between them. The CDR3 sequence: CASSHEVNTEAFF. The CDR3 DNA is TGTGCCAGCAGCCATGAGGTGAACACTGAAGCTTTCTTT.

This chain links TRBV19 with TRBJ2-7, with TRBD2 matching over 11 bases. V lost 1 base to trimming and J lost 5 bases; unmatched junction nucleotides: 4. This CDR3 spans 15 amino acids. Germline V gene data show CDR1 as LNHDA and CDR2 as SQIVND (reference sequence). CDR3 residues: CASSIVLAGVDEQYF. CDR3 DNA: TGTGCCAGTAGTATAGTACTAGCGGGAGTGGACGAGCAGTACTTC.

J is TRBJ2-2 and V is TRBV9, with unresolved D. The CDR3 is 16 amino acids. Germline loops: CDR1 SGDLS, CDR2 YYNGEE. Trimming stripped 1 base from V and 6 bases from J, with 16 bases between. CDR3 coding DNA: TGTGCCAGCAGCGTAAGGAGTAACCGAGAATCCGGGGAGCTGTTTTTT. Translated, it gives CASSVRSNRESGELFF.

The CDR3: CASRDTGSTNEKLFF. CDR3 in DNA: TGTGCCAGCAGGGATACAGGGTCAACTAATGAAAAACTGTTTTTT. This chain links TRBV4-2 with TRBJ1-4; D possibly corresponds to TRBD1 (6 bases). Germline CDR1 is LGHNA and CDR2 is YNFKEQ. The CDR3 loop spans 15 amino acids. V lost 6 bases, J lost 0 bases, and 11 bases lay in between.

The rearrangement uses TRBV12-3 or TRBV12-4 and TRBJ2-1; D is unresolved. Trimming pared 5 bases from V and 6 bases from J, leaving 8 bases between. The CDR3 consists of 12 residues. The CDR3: CASSPPGNEQFF. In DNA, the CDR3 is TGTGCCAGCAGTCCGCCGGGCAATGAGCAGTTCTTC.

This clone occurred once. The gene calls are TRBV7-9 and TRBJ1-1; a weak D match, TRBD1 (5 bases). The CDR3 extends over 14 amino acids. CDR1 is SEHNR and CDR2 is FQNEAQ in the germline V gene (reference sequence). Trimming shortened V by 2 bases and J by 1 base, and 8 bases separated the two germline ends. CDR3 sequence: CASSLPGWNTEAFF. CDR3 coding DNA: TGTGCCAGCAGCTTACCAGGGTGGAACACTGAAGCTTTCTTT.

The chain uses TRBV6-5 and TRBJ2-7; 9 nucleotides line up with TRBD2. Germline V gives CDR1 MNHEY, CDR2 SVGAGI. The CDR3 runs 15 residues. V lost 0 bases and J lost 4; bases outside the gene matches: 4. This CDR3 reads CASSYSSGRNYEQYF. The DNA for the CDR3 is TGTGCCAGCAGTTACTCGAGCGGGAGGAATTACGAGCAGTACTTC.

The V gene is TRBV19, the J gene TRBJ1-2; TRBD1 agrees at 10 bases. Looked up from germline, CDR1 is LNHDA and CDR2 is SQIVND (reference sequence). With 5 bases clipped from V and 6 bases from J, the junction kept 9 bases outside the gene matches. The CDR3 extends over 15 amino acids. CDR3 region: CASSDGTGESNGYTF. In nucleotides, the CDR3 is TGTGCCAGTAGTGATGGGACAGGGGAATCCAATGGCTACACCTTC. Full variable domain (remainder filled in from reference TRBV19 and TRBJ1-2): DGGITQSPKYLFRKEGQNVTLSCEQNLNHDAMYWYRQDPGQGLRLIYYSQIVNDFQKGDIAEGYSVSREKKESFPLTVTSAQKNPTAFYLCASSDGTGESNGYTFGSGTRLTVV.

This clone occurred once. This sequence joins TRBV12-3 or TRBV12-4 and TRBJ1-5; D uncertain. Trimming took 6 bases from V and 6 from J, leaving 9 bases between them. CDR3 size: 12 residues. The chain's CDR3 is CASRNSGQPQHF. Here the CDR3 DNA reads TGTGCCAGCAGGAACAGTGGTCAGCCCCAGCATTTT.

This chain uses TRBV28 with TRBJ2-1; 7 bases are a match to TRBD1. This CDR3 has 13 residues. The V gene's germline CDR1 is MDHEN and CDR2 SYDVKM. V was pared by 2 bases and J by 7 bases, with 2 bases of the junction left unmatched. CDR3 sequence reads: CASSLGTVNEQFF. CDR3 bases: TGTGCCAGCAGTTTAGGGACAGTTAATGAGCAGTTCTTC.

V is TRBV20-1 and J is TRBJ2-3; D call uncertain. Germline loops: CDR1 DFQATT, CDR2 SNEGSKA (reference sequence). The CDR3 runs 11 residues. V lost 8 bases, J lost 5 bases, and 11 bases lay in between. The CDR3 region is CSLGRVDTQYF. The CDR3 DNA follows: TGCAGTCTTGGGCGCGTAGATACGCAGTATTTT.

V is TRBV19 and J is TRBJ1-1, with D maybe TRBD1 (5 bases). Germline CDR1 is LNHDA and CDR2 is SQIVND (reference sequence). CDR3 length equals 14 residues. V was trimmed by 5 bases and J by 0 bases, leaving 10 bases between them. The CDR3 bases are TGTGCCAGTAGTGTCAGACAGATGAACACTGAAGCTTTCTTT. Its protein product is CASSVRQMNTEAFF.

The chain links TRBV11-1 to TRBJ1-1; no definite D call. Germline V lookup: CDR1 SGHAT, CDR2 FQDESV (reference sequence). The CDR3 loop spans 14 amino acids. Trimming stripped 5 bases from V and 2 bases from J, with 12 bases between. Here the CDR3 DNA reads TGTGCCAGCAGCGCCGCTCGGTTTAACACTGAAGCTTTCTTT. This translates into CASSAARFNTEAFF.

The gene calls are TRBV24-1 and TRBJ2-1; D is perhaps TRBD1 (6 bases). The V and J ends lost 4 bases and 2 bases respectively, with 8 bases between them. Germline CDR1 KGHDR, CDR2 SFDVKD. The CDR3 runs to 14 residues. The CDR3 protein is CATSEGGPYNEQFF. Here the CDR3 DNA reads TGTGCCACCAGTGAAGGGGGACCCTACAATGAGCAGTTCTTC.

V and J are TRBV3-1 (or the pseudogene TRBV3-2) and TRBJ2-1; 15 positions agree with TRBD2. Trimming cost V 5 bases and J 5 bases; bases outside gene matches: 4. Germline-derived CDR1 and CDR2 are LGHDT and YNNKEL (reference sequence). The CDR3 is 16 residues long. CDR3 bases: TGTGCCAGCAGCGGGACTAGCGGGAGGAGGAACAATGAGCAGTTCTTC. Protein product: CASSGTSGRRNNEQFF.

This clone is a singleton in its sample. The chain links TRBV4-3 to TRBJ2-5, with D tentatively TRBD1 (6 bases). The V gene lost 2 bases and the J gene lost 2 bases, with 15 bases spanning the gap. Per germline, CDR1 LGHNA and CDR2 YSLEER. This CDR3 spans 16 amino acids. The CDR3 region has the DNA TGCGCCAGCAGCCAATCAACAGGGTGGGAACAAGAGACCCAGTACTTC. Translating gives CASSQSTGWEQETQYF.

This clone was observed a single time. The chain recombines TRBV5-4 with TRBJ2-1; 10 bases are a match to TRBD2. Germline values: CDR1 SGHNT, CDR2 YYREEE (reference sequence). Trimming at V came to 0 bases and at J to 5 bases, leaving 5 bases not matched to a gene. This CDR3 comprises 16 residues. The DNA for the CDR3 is TGTGCCAGCAGCTTGGAACTAGCGGGAAAACACAATGAGCAGTTCTTC. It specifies CASSLELAGKHNEQFF.

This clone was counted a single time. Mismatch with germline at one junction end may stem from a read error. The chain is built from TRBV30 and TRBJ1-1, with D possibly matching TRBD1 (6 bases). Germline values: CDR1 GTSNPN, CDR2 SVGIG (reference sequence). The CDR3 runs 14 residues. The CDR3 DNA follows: TGTGCCTGGAGACCACCAGGGGCTCGCTCGTTTGCCAGTTTT. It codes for CAWRPPGARSFASF.

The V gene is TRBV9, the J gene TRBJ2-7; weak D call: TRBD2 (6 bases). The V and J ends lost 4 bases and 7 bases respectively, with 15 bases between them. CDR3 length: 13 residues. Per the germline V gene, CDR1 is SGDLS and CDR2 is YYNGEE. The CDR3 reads CASSPVGAGEQYF. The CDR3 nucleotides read TGTGCCAGCAGCCCAGTAGGGGCGGGGGAGCAGTACTTC.

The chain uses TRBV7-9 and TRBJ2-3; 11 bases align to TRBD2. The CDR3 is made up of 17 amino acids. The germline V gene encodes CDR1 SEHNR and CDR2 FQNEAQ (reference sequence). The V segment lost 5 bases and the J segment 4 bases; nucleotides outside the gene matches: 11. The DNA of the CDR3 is TGTGCCAGCAGCCCCCGACCACTAGCGGGAGTCTCAGATACGCAGTATTTT. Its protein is CASSPRPLAGVSDTQYF.

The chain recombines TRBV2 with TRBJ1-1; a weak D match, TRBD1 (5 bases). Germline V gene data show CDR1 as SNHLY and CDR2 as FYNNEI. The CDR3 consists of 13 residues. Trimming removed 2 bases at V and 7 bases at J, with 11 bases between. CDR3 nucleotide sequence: TGTGCCAGCAGTGAACCTTCACAGGATGAAGCTTTCTTT. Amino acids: CASSEPSQDEAFF.

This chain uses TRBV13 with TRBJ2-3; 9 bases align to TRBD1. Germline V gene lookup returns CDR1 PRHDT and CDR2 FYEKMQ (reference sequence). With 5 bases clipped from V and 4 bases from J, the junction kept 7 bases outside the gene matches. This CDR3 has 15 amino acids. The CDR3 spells CASSHRDRESDTQYF. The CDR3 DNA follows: TGTGCCAGCAGCCACCGGGACAGGGAATCAGATACGCAGTATTTT.

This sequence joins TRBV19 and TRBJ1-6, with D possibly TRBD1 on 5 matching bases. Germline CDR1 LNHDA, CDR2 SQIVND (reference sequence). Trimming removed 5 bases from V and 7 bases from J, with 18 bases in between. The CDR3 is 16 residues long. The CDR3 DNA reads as TGTGCCAGTAGTCCAGAGAAGCAGGGTCGCAATTCACCCCTCCACTTT. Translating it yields CASSPEKQGRNSPLHF.